The next 20 T cell receptor beta chains were all read from a single sample in a study of identical twins. One entry per CDR3 protein results from TCRdb running MiXCR on the 5' RACE reads. The sample includes 500,000 or so distinct CDR3 sequences, 14% of them seen just once. These sequences were also reported in another study, on yellow fever vaccine responses in identical twins.

The sample taken for sequencing was CD4+ T cells sorted from blood. Receptors were obtained from a woman younger than 30 in good health.

This chain connects TRBV4-3 to TRBJ2-7; D unclear. In germline, CDR1 is LGHNA, CDR2 YSLEER. The CDR3 is 16 residues long. The ends were cut back, 0 bases at V and 0 bases at J, with 12 bases in the middle. CDR3 amino acids: CASSQDLGRSSYEQYF. CDR3 sequence (DNA): TGCGCCAGCAGCCAAGATCTCGGACGGAGCTCCTACGAGCAGTACTTC.

The chain uses TRBV6-5 and TRBJ2-7, with 7 bases lining up with TRBD1. From germline, CDR1 is MNHEY and CDR2 SVGAGI. The CDR3 is 16 residues long. The V gene end was trimmed by 0 bases and the J gene end by 9 bases; junction bases not matched to a gene: 14. CDR3 nucleotides: TGTGCCAGCAGTTACTCAAGGGACAGTTTTCTCCTAAGGCAGTACTTC. Its protein is CASSYSRDSFLLRQYF.

The chain couples TRBV5-1 to TRBJ2-2; D ambiguous. CDR1 SGHRS and CDR2 YFSETQ come from the germline V gene. The V end lost 0 bases, the J end lost 6 bases, and 6 bases lay between the germline ends. This CDR3 has 13 amino acids. The CDR3 DNA follows: TGCGCCAGCAGCTTGGACGCCCCCGGGGAGCTGTTTTTT. Amino acids: CASSLDAPGELFF.

In the case of this clonotype: A much larger clone lies one base from this, so it may be a read error. The chain carries TRBV20-1 and TRBJ2-7; 11 bases line up with TRBD2. Germline V gives CDR1 DFQATT, CDR2 SNEGSKA (reference sequence). The trim removed 5 bases at V and 9 bases at J, leaving 15 bases unmatched. The CDR3 runs to 15 residues. The CDR3 DNA reads as TGCAGTGCTGGGGGCACACTAGCGGGGGTGTTGGGGCAGTACTTC. Protein product: CSAGGTLAGVLGQYF.

This clonotype came up many times. The chain uses TRBV4-2 and TRBJ2-3; D is uncertain. V was pared by 0 bases and J by 6 bases, with 19 bases between. CDR3 size: 17 residues. Germline V CDR1 and CDR2: LGHNA, YNFKEQ. The CDR3 DNA is TGTGCCAGCAGCCAAGATGAAGGAGTACTACCTACGGATACGCAGTATTTT. This gives the protein CASSQDEGVLPTDTQYF.

Many counts were recorded for this clonotype. The chain carries TRBV20-1 and TRBJ1-2; 10 nucleotides align to TRBD1. Trimming at V came to 3 bases and at J to 8 bases, leaving 9 bases not matched to a gene. Germline CDR1 reads DFQATT; CDR2 reads SNEGSKA (reference sequence). The CDR3 is 14 amino acids. The CDR3 is CSARRQGAGYGYTF. CDR3 nucleotide sequence: TGCAGTGCTAGGAGACAGGGGGCGGGATACGGCTACACCTTC.

As concerns this clonotype: The conserved phenylalanine or tryptophan is not found at the CDR3 terminus, so this likely reflects a read error. This chain links TRBV7-2 with TRBJ2-1, with D perhaps matching TRBD2 (6 bases). The CDR3 consists of 13 residues. V lost 3 bases, J lost 5 bases, and 8 bases lay in between. Looked up from germline, CDR1 is SGHTA and CDR2 is FQGNSA. The CDR3, as DNA: TGTGCCAGCAGCTTGGGACTCAACAATGAGCAGTTCCTC. Translated: CASSLGLNNEQFL.

This clonotype was observed a handful of times. V gene TRBV28 combines with J gene TRBJ2-7, with D perhaps matching TRBD1 or TRBD2 (5 bases each). The CDR3 runs 15 residues. Trimming pared 6 bases from V and 2 bases from J, leaving 17 bases between. Germline-derived CDR1 and CDR2 are MDHEN and SYDVKM. The CDR3, as DNA: TGTGCCAGCAGAACAGCGACGGGGCTTCCCTACGAGCAGTACTTC. It translates to CASRTATGLPYEQYF.

This clonotype turned up a few times. The chain employs TRBV5-5 and TRBJ2-2, with 11 bases matching TRBD2. The J segment lost 3 bases and the V segment lost 3 bases, leaving 4 bases of the junction unmatched. In germline, CDR1 is SGHKS, CDR2 YYEKEE (reference sequence). The CDR3 spans 16 residues. CDR3 DNA sequence: TGTGCCAGCAGCTATAGCGGGGGGGCGGACACCGGGGAGCTGTTTTTT. The encoded protein is CASSYSGGADTGELFF. The whole variable domain, remainder taken from reference TRBV5-5 and TRBJ2-2, is DAGVTQSPTHLIKTRGQQVTLRCSPISGHKSVSWYQQVLGQGPQFIFQYYEKEERGRGNFPDRFSARQFPNYSSELNVNALLLGDSALYLCASSYSGGADTGELFFGEGSRLTVL.

This clonotype was recorded at least ten times. The chain combines TRBV12-3 or TRBV12-4 with TRBJ2-7; D not resolved. Trimming removed 3 bases at V and 7 bases at J, with 10 bases between. CDR3 length: 12 amino acids. In nucleotides, the CDR3 is TGTGCCAGCAGTTTGTACGGAGCAGAGCAGTACTTC. This codes for CASSLYGAEQYF.

This clonotype was seen a handful of times. This chain uses TRBV6-2 or TRBV6-3 with TRBJ2-1, with TRBD2 matching over 8 bases. V lost 5 bases, J lost 4 bases, and 10 bases stayed unmatched. The germline CDR1 and CDR2 sequences are MNHEY and SVGEGT. The CDR3 is made up of 16 amino acids. The chain's CDR3 is CASSLVETSVYNEQFF. The CDR3 bases are TGTGCCAGCAGTCTGGTCGAGACTAGCGTTTACAATGAGCAGTTCTTC.

The V call is TRBV5-6, the J call TRBJ1-5; 8 bases fit TRBD1. This CDR3 is built from 15 residues. Germline V gives CDR1 SGHDT, CDR2 YYEEEE. V shed 3 bases, J shed 2 bases, and the junction held 4 bases outside the gene matches. CDR3 in DNA: TGTGCCAGCAGCTGGACAGGGTCACGCAATCAGCCCCAGCATTTT. This gives the protein CASSWTGSRNQPQHF.

This clonotype has just a few counts. The genes are TRBV7-2 and TRBJ2-1, with D perhaps matching TRBD1 or TRBD2 (5 bases each). CDR1 is SGHTA and CDR2 is FQGNSA in the germline V gene. The CDR3 sequence is 12 residues long. The V end lost 5 bases, the J end lost 7 bases, and 9 bases lay between the germline ends. CDR3 bases: TGTGCCAGCAGCCCAGGGAGTAATGAGCAGTTCTTC. Amino acids: CASSPGSNEQFF.

The J gene is TRBJ2-3, the V gene TRBV13; 10 nucleotides line up with TRBD2. The CDR3 is made up of 16 amino acids. Germline-derived CDR1 and CDR2 are PRHDT and FYEKMQ (reference sequence). The J segment lost 3 bases and the V segment lost 4 bases, leaving 7 bases of the junction unmatched. CDR3 loop: CASSSEREGRTDTQYF. For the CDR3, the DNA is TGTGCCAGCAGCTCAGAGCGGGAGGGCCGTACAGATACGCAGTATTTT.

The chain recombines TRBV27 with TRBJ2-7; D is perhaps TRBD1 (6 bases). The CDR3 spans 16 residues. Trimming took off 1 base at V and 1 base at J, with 14 bases between the two ends. CDR1 and CDR2 (germline): MNHEY, SMNVEV (reference sequence). CDR3 residues: CASSLYRETISYEQYF. CDR3 coding DNA: TGTGCCAGCAGTTTATACAGGGAAACCATATCCTACGAGCAGTACTTC.

J is TRBJ2-7 and V is TRBV29-1; 11 bases align to TRBD2. V shed 4 bases and J 6 bases; nucleotides not matched to a gene: 5. In germline, CDR1 is SQVTM, CDR2 ANQGSEA. The CDR3 totals 13 residues. The CDR3 nucleotides read TGCAGCGTTGGGGGCACTAGCGGGAGCGAGCAGTACTTC. It specifies CSVGGTSGSEQYF.

The chain recombines TRBV5-6 with TRBJ2-1; 8 bases match TRBD1. CDR1 is SGHDT and CDR2 is YYEEEE in the germline V gene. This CDR3 comprises 16 residues. Trimming cost V 3 bases and J 6 bases; bases outside gene matches: 11. DNA for the CDR3: TGTGCCAGCAGCTCTGACAGGGGAGTCGTCCTCAATGAGCAGTTCTTC. It encodes CASSSDRGVVLNEQFF.

The J gene is TRBJ2-5, the V gene TRBV11-2; 8 positions agree with TRBD1. This CDR3 is 16 amino acids long. Germline-derived CDR1 and CDR2 are SGHAT and FQNNGV. Trimming removed 2 bases from V and 4 bases from J; junction bases left unmatched: 9. Written as DNA, the CDR3 is TGTGCCAGCAGCTTACGAGGGCAGGGGGCTAGAGAGACCCAGTACTTC. Its protein is CASSLRGQGARETQYF.

The table lists this clonotype with many counts. The CDR3, as DNA: TGTGCCAGCAGCGTAGTTCCGTCCCTGTACGAGCAGTACTTC. Protein sequence: CASSVVPSLYEQYF. The chain uses TRBV9 and TRBJ2-7; D remains unclear. The CDR3 extends over 14 amino acids. The V end was cut by 0 bases, the J end by 4 bases, with 11 bases between. Germline lookup yields CDR1 SGDLS and CDR2 YYNGEE.

The rearrangement links TRBV29-1 to TRBJ2-2, with TRBD1 matching 9 bases. V shed 4 bases and J 1 base; nucleotides not matched to a gene: 7. The V gene's germline CDR1 is SQVTM and CDR2 ANQGSEA. The CDR3 loop spans 16 amino acids. The CDR3 spells CSVAIGTGRNTGELFF. CDR3 coding DNA: TGCAGCGTTGCTATTGGGACAGGGAGGAACACCGGGGAGCTGTTTTTT.